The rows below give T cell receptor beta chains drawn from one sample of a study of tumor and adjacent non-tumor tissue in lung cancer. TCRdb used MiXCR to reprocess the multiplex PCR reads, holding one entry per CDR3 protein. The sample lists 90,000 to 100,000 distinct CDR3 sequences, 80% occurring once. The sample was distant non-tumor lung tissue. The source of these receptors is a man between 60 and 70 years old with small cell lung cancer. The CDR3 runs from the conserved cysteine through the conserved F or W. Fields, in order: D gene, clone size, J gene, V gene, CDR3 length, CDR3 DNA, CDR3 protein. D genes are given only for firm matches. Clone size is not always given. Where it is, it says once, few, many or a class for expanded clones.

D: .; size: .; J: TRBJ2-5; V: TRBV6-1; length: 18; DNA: TGTGCCAGCACCAACTCGAACCCGGGACCCCGAGAGGTGGGGACCCAGTACTTC; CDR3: CASTNSNPGPREVGTQYF
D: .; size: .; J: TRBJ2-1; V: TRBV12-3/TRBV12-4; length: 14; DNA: TGTACCAGCAGTTTAGCCGGGAGCGCTAGTGAGCAGTTCTTC; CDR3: CTSSLAGSASEQFF
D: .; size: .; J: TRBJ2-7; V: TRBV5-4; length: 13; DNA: TGTTCCAGCAGCTTGGTCCCCTCCGGCCAGCGGTACTTC; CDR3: CSSSLVPSGQRYF
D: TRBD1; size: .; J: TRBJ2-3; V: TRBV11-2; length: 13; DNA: TGTCCCAGCAGCTTAGATTGGACAGGTACGCAGTATTTT; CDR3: CPSSLDWTGTQYF
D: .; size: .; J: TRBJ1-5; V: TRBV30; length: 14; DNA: TGTGCCTGGAGTCACGGGACCTCGAAAGGGCCCCAGCATTTT; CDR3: CAWSHGTSKGPQHF
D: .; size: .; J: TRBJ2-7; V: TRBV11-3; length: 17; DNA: TGTGACATCAGCTTTAGCGTGGACAGCCCCACTGTCTACGAGCAGTACTTC; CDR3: CDISFSVDSPTVYEQYF
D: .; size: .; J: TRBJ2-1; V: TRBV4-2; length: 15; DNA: TGTGCTAGCAGCCGAGAGGGCCTAGTTTACAATGAGCAGTTCTTC; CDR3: CASSREGLVYNEQFF
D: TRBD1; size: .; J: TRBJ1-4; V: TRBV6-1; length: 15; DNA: TGTGTCGGCAGTTTCGGTCGACAGGGAAGTGAAAAACTGTTTTTT; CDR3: CVGSFGRQGSEKLFF
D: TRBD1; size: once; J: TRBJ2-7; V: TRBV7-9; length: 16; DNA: TGTGCCAGGAGCCCACAGATAGGACAGGGTATGAATGAGCAGTACTTC; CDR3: CARSPQIGQGMNEQYF
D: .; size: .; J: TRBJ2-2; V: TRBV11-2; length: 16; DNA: TGTACCAGCAGGGGGCCTAGCGGGTGTGGCACCGGGGAGCTGTTTTTT; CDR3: CTSRGPSGCGTGELFF
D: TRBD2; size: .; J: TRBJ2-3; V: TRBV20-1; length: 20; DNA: TGCAGTGCTAGAGATCGGGACAGCCGGACTAGCGGGAGGGTTGAAGATACGCACTATTTT; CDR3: CSARDRDSRTSGRVEDTHYF
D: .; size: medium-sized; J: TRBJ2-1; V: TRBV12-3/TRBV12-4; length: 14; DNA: TGTGCCAGCGCGGTTAGGGGGGGTCACAATGAGCAGTTCTTC; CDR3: CASAVRGGHNEQFF
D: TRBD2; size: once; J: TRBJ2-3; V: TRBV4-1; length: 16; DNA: TGCGTCAGCAACCTCGGACTAGCGGGATGCACAGATACGCAGTATTTT; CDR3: CVSNLGLAGCTDTQYF
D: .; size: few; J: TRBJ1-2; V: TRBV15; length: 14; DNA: TGTGCCACCAGCAGAGATTTACAGCTCTATGGCTACACCTTC; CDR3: CATSRDLQLYGYTF
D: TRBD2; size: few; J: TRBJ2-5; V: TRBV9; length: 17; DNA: TGTGCCAGCAGCGTTCGCCCAGCGGGGGCTAACCAAGAGACCCAGTACTTC; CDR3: CASSVRPAGANQETQYF
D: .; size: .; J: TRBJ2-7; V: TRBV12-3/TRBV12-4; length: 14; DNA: TGTGCCAGCAGTTTTAAGCACTTGAACTACGAGCGGTACTTC; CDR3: CASSFKHLNYERYF
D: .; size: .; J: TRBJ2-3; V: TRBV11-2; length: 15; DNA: TGTGCTAGCAGCTCCGGAGGGATTATGGGACATACGCAGTATTTT; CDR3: CASSSGGIMGHTQYF
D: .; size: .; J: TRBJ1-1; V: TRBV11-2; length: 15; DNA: TGTGCCAGCAGCTTAGTAACAGGGAGGTACACCGAAGCTTTCTTT; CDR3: CASSLVTGRYTEAFF
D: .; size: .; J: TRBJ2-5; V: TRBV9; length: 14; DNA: TGTGCTAGCAGCGTAGGGACCCGGAGGGAGACCCAGTACTTC; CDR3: CASSVGTRRETQYF
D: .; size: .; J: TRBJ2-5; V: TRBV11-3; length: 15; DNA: TGTGTCAGCAGCTCCGCTAGCAATCGGTTCGGGACCCTGTACTTC; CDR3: CVSSSASNRFGTLYF
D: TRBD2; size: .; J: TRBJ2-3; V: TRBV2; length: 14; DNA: TGTGCCAGCACAAGACTAGCGGAAAAAGATAGGCAGTATTTT; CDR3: CASTRLAEKDRQYF
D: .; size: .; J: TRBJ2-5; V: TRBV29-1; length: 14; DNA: TGCAGCGTTGCATTACAGTCTGGGAGCGAGACACAGTACTTC; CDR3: CSVALQSGSETQYF
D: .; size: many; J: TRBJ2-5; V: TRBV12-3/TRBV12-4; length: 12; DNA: TGTGCCAGCAGTTTTGGGGGTTTGGCCCAGTACTTC; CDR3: CASSFGGLAQYF
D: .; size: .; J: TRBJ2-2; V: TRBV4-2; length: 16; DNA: TGTGCCACCAGACAAGATCTCAAGGCGAACACCGGGGAGCTGTTGTTT; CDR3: CATRQDLKANTGELLF
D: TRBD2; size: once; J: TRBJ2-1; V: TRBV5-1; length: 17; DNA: TGCGCCAGCAGCTTGGCAGGGACTAGTGGGTCTTACAATGTGCAGTTCTTC; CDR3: CASSLAGTSGSYNVQFF
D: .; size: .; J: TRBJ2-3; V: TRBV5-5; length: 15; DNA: TGTGCCAGTAGTTTGGCAGGGGAGGGGACGGATACGCGGTATTTT; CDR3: CASSLAGEGTDTRYF
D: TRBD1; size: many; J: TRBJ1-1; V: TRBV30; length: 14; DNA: TGTGCCTGGAGTCCGACAGGGGGCTACACTGAAGCTTTCTTT; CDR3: CAWSPTGGYTEAFF